Presented here are 27 T cell receptor beta chains from one specimen sequenced in a study of neoadjuvant anti-PD-1 for oral cavity cancer. Sequencing used immunoSEQ multiplex PCR; TCRdb keeps in-frame clones, though not all of them. The sample shows roughly 14,000 clones, 60% to 70% of them seen only once. The sequenced sample was PBMCs, obtained before nivolumab (anti-PD-1) treatment. The source of these receptors is a person aged 35-80 years with oral cavity squamous cell carcinoma.

This chain connects TRBV19 to TRBJ2-5; D gene uncertain. Germline V gives CDR1 LNHDA, CDR2 SQIVND (reference sequence). V was trimmed by 2 bases and J by 4 bases, leaving 8 bases between them. The length of the CDR3 is 13 residues. The CDR3 is CASSISPSETQYF. CDR3 coding DNA: TGTGCCAGTAGTATATCCCCCTCAGAGACCCAGTACTTC.

The V gene is TRBV4-2, the J gene TRBJ2-2; possibly TRBD1 for D (7 bases). The CDR3 is 15 residues long. Germline V CDR1 and CDR2: LGHNA, YNFKEQ. The V end lost 0 bases, the J end lost 5 bases, and 10 bases lay between the germline ends. The CDR3 nucleotides read TGTGCCAGCAGCCAAGATCCAGGGGGGACCGGGGAGCTGTTTTTT. Encoded protein: CASSQDPGGTGELFF.

The chain recombines TRBV5-1 with TRBJ2-7; 11 bases match TRBD2. V shed 4 bases, J shed 3 bases, and the junction held 21 bases outside the gene matches. Looked up from germline, CDR1 is SGHRS and CDR2 is YFSETQ. CDR3 length equals 20 residues. In DNA form, the CDR3 reads TGCGCCAGCAGCCCGGGGGGGGCGGGACTAGCGGCGCAGAGAGTCTACGAGCAGTACTTC. As protein: CASSPGGAGLAAQRVYEQYF.

The chain links TRBV4-1 to TRBJ1-4; D perhaps matches TRBD1 (5 bases). Germline-derived CDR1 and CDR2 are MGHRA and YSYEKL. The CDR3 spans 17 residues. Trimming took 3 bases from V and 4 from J, leaving 18 bases between them. The CDR3 bases are TGCGCCAGCAGCCACGATCCTCAGGGCGCCAATAATGAAAAACTGTTTTTT. It codes for CASSHDPQGANNEKLFF.

The rearrangement joins TRBV10-2 to TRBJ2-2, with D maybe TRBD2 (6 bases). CDR1 is WSHSY, CDR2 SAAADI, per germline. The CDR3 is 13 amino acids. The V end lost 7 bases, the J end lost 5 bases, and 11 bases lay between the germline ends. Here the CDR3 reads CASKGGRTGELFF. Written as DNA, the CDR3 is TGCGCCAGCAAGGGAGGAAGAACCGGGGAGCTGTTTTTT.

This clone showed up just a few times. The chain has TRBV11-2 and TRBJ2-7; D gene uncertain. Germline V gene sequence: CDR1 SGHAT, CDR2 FQNNGV. Trimming shortened V by 1 base and J by 1 base, and 11 bases separated the two germline ends. CDR3 length: 15 residues. The chain's CDR3 is CASSLGGGSSYEQYF. CDR3 DNA sequence: TGTGCCAGCAGCTTAGGCGGTGGTAGTTCCTACGAGCAGTACTTC.

This clone ranks as medium-sized. The chain recombines TRBV7-9 with TRBJ2-1; 7 bases are shared with TRBD1. CDR3 length: 15 residues. With 2 bases clipped from V and 3 bases from J, the junction kept 4 bases outside the gene matches. Germline V gene data show CDR1 as SEHNR and CDR2 as FQNEAQ (reference sequence). CDR3 sequence: CASSLTQGDYNEQFF. The CDR3 nucleotides read TGTGCCAGCAGCTTAACGCAGGGGGACTACAATGAGCAGTTCTTC.

This clone was seen a handful of times. The rearrangement uses TRBV28 and TRBJ1-4, with unresolved D. Looked up from germline, CDR1 is MDHEN and CDR2 is SYDVKM. The CDR3 runs 15 residues. V was shortened by 5 bases and J by 3 bases, with 13 bases between the two germline ends. The CDR3 bases are TGTGCCAGCAGTCCCGGAGGAGCCCCTAATGAAAAACTGTTTTTT. Its protein is CASSPGGAPNEKLFF. The full variable domain, its missing parts supplied by reference TRBV28 and TRBJ1-4, is DVKVTQSSRYLVKRTGEKVFLECVQDMDHENMFWYRQDPGLGLRLIYFSYDVKMKEKGDIPEGYSVSREKKERFSLILESASTNQTSMYLCASSPGGAPNEKLFFGSGTQLSVL.

The rearrangement links TRBV19 to TRBJ2-2, with D hard to call. V lost 0 bases and J lost 8, with 7 bases in between. Germline CDR1 LNHDA, CDR2 SQIVND (reference sequence). The CDR3 spans 13 residues. CDR3 residues: CASSIDQRGELFF. CDR3 DNA: TGTGCCAGTAGTATAGATCAGAGGGGGGAGCTGTTTTTT. The full variable domain, completed using reference TRBV19 and TRBJ2-2, is DGGITQSPKYLFRKEGQNVTLSCEQNLNHDAMYWYRQDPGQGLRLIYYSQIVNDFQKGDIAEGYSVSREKKESFPLTVTSAQKNPTAFYLCASSIDQRGELFFGEGSRLTVL.

This clone showed up just once. V and J are TRBV6-5 and TRBJ2-1; TRBD2 is a possible D gene (6 bases). The CDR3 extends over 14 amino acids. V lost 8 bases, J lost 0 bases, and 11 bases lay in between. CDR1 MNHEY and CDR2 SVGAGI come from the germline V gene. The CDR3 nucleotides are TGTGCCAGCCAGCGGGCAAGCTCCTACAATGAGCAGTTCTTC. Residues: CASQRASSYNEQFF.

This sequence joins TRBV7-6 and TRBJ1-1; TRBD1 aligns across 7 bases. Germline values: CDR1 SGHVS, CDR2 FNYEAQ. V gave up 6 bases and J gave up 5 bases; unmatched junction bases: 6. The CDR3 sequence is 13 residues long. The CDR3 bases are TGTGCCAGCAGTCGGGGACAGAGGACTGAAGCTTTCTTT. Its translation: CASSRGQRTEAFF.

V and J are TRBV9 and TRBJ2-2, with 12 bases fitting TRBD2. V was pared by 0 bases and J by 4 bases, with 10 bases of the junction left unmatched. The CDR3 totals 19 residues. CDR1 is SGDLS, CDR2 YYNGEE, per germline. In DNA, the CDR3 is TGTGCCAGCAGCGTAGAAACCCGACTAGCGGGGGACTCCACCGGGGAGCTGTTTTTT. Its translation is CASSVETRLAGDSTGELFF. The full variable domain, rest sourced from reference TRBV9 and TRBJ2-2, is DSGVTQTPKHLITATGQRVTLRCSPRSGDLSVYWYQQSLDQGLQFLIQYYNGEERAKGNILERFSAQQFPDLHSELNLSSLELGDSALYFCASSVETRLAGDSTGELFFGEGSRLTVL.

This rearrangement joins TRBV6-5 to TRBJ2-3; unclear D gene. Germline CDR1 and CDR2: MNHEY and SVGAGI. V was cut by 3 bases and J by 2 bases, with 6 bases left in between. CDR3 size: 13 residues. The CDR3 spells CASSYSFTDTQYF. The CDR3, as DNA: TGTGCCAGCAGTTATAGTTTCACAGATACGCAGTATTTT.

The chain employs TRBV14 and TRBJ2-5; TRBD1 is a possible D gene (6 bases). The CDR3 is made up of 16 amino acids. Trimming removed 1 base at V and 5 bases at J, with 17 bases between. Looked up from germline, CDR1 is SGHDN and CDR2 is FVKESK. The CDR3 protein is CASSQAPTGLRETQYF. The DNA for the CDR3 is TGTGCCAGCAGCCAAGCGCCCACAGGGTTGAGGGAGACCCAGTACTTC.

This rearrangement joins TRBV7-2 to TRBJ2-3; D not certain. V lost 4 bases, J lost 4 bases, and 12 bases lay in between. The CDR3 spans 14 residues. Germline loops: CDR1 SGHTA, CDR2 FQGNSA. CDR3 coding DNA: TGTGCCAGCAGCTGGCGATTTCCGGCAGATACGCAGTATTTT. It translates to CASSWRFPADTQYF.

The chain joins TRBV7-8 to TRBJ2-1; D remains unclear. Looked up from germline, CDR1 is SGHVS and CDR2 is FQNEAQ. The V and J ends lost 10 bases and 6 bases respectively, with 4 bases between them. The CDR3 runs 9 residues. CDR3 sequence (DNA): TGTGCCACTGGCAATGAGCAGTTCTTC. Protein sequence: CATGNEQFF.

The J gene is TRBJ2-3, the V gene TRBV5-4; 8 nucleotides line up with TRBD2. Trimming took 1 base from V and 1 from J; bases not matched to a gene: 2. Germline V gene lookup returns CDR1 SGHNT and CDR2 YYREEE (reference sequence). The CDR3 spans 15 residues. The CDR3 reads CASSLRGGGTDTQYF. The CDR3 DNA sequence: TGTGCCAGCAGCTTGCGGGGGGGCGGCACAGATACGCAGTATTTT.

The genes are TRBV5-1 and TRBJ1-1; 7 bases match TRBD1. There are 16 residues in the CDR3. Germline V gene data show CDR1 as SGHRS and CDR2 as YFSETQ. The ends lost 2 bases at V and 1 base at J; junction bases unmatched: 8. CDR3 in amino acids: CASSFARGQQNTEAFF. The CDR3 coding sequence is TGCGCCAGCAGCTTCGCCCGGGGACAGCAGAACACTGAAGCTTTCTTT.

The chain joins TRBV5-3 to TRBJ1-1, with D possibly TRBD1 on 5 matching bases. TRBV5-3 is an open reading frame, and its role is uncertain. The germline V and J ends were trimmed by 2 bases and 0 bases, with 8 bases remaining between them. This CDR3 has 14 amino acids. The CDR3 coding sequence is TGTGCCAGAAGCTTCCGACAGATGAACACTGAAGCTTTCTTT. It translates to CARSFRQMNTEAFF.

The chain uses TRBV10-2 and TRBJ1-1; D is uncertain. Trimming took off 6 bases at V and 4 bases at J, with 24 bases between the two ends. Germline V gene sequence: CDR1 WSHSY, CDR2 SAAADI. The CDR3 contains 17 residues. CDR3: CASSYLSSPRGSTEAFF. The CDR3 coding sequence is TGCGCCAGCAGCTACCTGAGTTCTCCCCGAGGATCCACTGAAGCTTTCTTT.

V is TRBV25-1 and J is TRBJ1-2; 8 nucleotides agree with TRBD1. J was trimmed by 6 bases and V by 3 bases; bases with no gene match: 18. This CDR3 is 18 amino acids long. Germline CDR1 reads MGHDK; CDR2 reads SYGVNS. This chain's CDR3 is CASSESGRSHTGGDGYTF. The CDR3 nucleotides are TGTGCCAGCAGTGAGAGTGGCCGATCACACACAGGGGGAGATGGCTACACCTTC.

This sequence joins TRBV25-1 and TRBJ1-5; D remains unclear. Germline loops: CDR1 MGHDK, CDR2 SYGVNS. V dropped 2 bases and J dropped 6 bases, with 11 bases sitting between them. The CDR3 sequence is 14 residues long. The CDR3 is CASSEPGKAQPQHF. The CDR3, as DNA: TGTGCCAGCAGTGAACCCGGGAAGGCTCAGCCCCAGCATTTT.

The chain employs TRBV5-6 and TRBJ1-5, with 8 bases lining up with TRBD1. The CDR3 covers 15 residues. V gave up 4 bases and J gave up 1 base; unmatched junction bases: 4. CDR1 and CDR2 from the germline V gene are SGHDT and YYEEEE. This CDR3 reads CASSLTGGSNQPQHF. DNA of the CDR3: TGTGCCAGCAGCCTTACAGGGGGAAGCAATCAGCCCCAGCATTTT.

The chain carries TRBV19 and TRBJ2-7; 9 nucleotides agree with TRBD1. V lost 6 bases, J lost 5 bases, and 17 bases stayed unmatched. Germline assignment: CDR1 LNHDA and CDR2 SQIVND (reference sequence). The CDR3 runs 17 residues. The CDR3 reads CASRPGQGVFDLDEQYF. The CDR3 DNA sequence: TGTGCCAGTAGGCCGGGACAGGGAGTTTTTGACTTGGACGAGCAGTACTTC.

The chain has TRBV7-9 and TRBJ1-2; D perhaps matches TRBD1 (5 bases). The CDR3 runs to 14 residues. Per germline, CDR1 SEHNR and CDR2 FQNEAQ (reference sequence). Trimming left V 1 base short and J 1 base short, with 7 bases between. The CDR3 DNA sequence: TGTGCCAGCAGCTTAGGGGACGGTAACTATGGCTACACCTTC. This codes for CASSLGDGNYGYTF.

V is TRBV18 and J is TRBJ1-1; a possible D gene is TRBD1 (5 bases). CDR1 is KGHSH and CDR2 is LQKENI in the germline V gene. Trimming took 5 bases from V and 0 from J, leaving 10 bases between them. CDR3 length: 14 amino acids. The CDR3 protein is CASSSRDLNTEAFF. DNA of the CDR3: TGTGCCAGCTCATCCCGGGACCTGAACACTGAAGCTTTCTTT.

CDR3 in amino acids: CASSFPYRGDAFF. The DNA of the CDR3 is TGTGCCAGCAGTTTTCCGTACAGGGGGGACGCTTTCTTT. This chain connects TRBV28 to TRBJ1-1, with TRBD1 identical over 8 bases. Unmatched junction bases numbered 8, after V lost 3 bases and J lost 11 bases. Germline loops: CDR1 MDHEN, CDR2 SYDVKM. The CDR3 totals 13 residues.